This T cell receptor (beta chain) is drawn from a study of blood T cell repertoires in COVID-19. Across the whole study: Acute-phase and convalescent COVID-19 samples originated in the United States, Italy and Spain. T cells, B-cell-depleted T cells, or PBMCs provided the cDNA or gDNA that served as material.

This clone showed up just a few times. Original analysis: Counts of nucleated cells, estimated from reference gene primer amplification, were obtained. Only in-frame clones appear in the TCRdb table, and some are missing; sequencing was by immunoSEQ multiplex PCR. V and J calls plus clone size are reproduced from that table; the DNA served to infer D and trimming. The sample holds about 150,000 clones, 75% to 90% seen once. Between the trimmed V and J ends, which lost 3 bases and 2 bases, there was a span of 11 bases. This CDR3 contains 15 residues. Looked up from germline, CDR1 is LGHDT and CDR2 is YNNKEL (reference sequence).

The rearrangement joins TRBV3-1 (or the pseudogene TRBV3-2) to TRBJ2-1; D uncertain. Input material: peripheral blood. The TCR was taken from a woman aged 40 to 50 with acute or convalescent COVID-19. DNA of the CDR3: TGTGCCAGCAGCCACGGTAGCATCCCCTACAATGAGCAGTTCTTC. Translating it yields CASSHGSIPYNEQFF.